This entry concerns a single T cell receptor beta chain. The sample originates from a study of beta chain features in type 1 diabetes. The entirety of the isolated RNA underwent reverse transcription, so expressed TCRB transcripts were sequenced. Sequenced by immunoSEQ multiplex PCR; TCRdb stores in-frame clones only, minus some. The sample records 450,000 to 600,000 clones, approximately 30% being singletons. V was cut by 4 bases and J by 0 bases, with 9 bases left in between. CDR1 is SEHNR and CDR2 is FQNEAQ in the germline V gene (reference sequence). The CDR3 extends over 14 amino acids. The sample taken for sequencing was naive CD4+ T cells from blood. This TCR came from a man between 18 and 29 years old in good health. V gene TRBV7-9 combines with J gene TRBJ2-5, with D unclear. The CDR3 nucleotides read TGTGCCAGCAGCTCCTTAGACAACCAAGAGACCCAGTACTTC. It is translated as CASSSLDNQETQYF.